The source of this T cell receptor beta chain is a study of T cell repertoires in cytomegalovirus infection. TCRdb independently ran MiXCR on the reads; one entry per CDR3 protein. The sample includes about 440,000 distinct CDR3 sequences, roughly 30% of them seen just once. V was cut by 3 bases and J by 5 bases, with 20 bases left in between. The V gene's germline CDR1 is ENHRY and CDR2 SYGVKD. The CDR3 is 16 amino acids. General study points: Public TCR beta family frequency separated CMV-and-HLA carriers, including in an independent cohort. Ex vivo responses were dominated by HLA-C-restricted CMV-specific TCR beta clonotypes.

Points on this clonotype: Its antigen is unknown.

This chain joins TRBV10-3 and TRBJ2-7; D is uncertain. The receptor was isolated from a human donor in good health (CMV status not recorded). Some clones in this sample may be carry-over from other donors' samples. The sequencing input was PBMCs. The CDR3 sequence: CAISEIDMPDRDEQYF. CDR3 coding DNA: TGTGCCATCAGTGAAATAGATATGCCCGACCGGGACGAGCAGTACTTC.